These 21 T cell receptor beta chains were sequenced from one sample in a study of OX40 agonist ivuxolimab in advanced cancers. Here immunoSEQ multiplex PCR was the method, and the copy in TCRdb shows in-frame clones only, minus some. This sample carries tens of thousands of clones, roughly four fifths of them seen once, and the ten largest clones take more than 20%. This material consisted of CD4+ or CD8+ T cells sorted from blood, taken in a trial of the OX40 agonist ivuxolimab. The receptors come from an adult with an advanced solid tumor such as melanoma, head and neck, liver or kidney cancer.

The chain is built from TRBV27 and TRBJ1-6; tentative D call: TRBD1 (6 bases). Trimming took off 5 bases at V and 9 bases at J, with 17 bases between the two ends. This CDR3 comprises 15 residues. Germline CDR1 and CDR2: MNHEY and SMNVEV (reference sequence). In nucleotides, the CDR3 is TGTGCCAGCAGTCCCTTGGGGGCGCGAGGTTCACCCCTCCACTTT. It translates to CASSPLGARGSPLHF.

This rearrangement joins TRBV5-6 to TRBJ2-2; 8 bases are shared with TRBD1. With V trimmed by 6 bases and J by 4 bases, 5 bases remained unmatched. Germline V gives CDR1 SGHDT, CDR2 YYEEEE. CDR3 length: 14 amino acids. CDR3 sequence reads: CASKQGGITGELFF. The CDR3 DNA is TGTGCCAGCAAACAGGGGGGTATCACCGGGGAGCTGTTTTTT.

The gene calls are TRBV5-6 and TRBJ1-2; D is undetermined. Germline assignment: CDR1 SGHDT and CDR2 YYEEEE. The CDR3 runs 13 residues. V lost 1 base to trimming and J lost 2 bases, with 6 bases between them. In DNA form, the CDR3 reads TGTGCCAGCAGCTTGACGGCGAACTATGGCTACACCTTC. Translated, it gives CASSLTANYGYTF.

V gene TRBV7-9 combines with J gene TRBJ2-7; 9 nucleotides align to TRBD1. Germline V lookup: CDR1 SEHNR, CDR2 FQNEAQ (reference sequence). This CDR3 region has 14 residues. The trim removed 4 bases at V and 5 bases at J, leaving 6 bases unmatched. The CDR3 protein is CASSSGTGNHEQYF. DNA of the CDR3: TGTGCCAGCAGCTCCGGGACAGGGAACCACGAGCAGTACTTC.

CDR3 sequence (DNA): TGTGCCAGCAGCTTAGTTATCCAGGGGCCGAACACTGAAGCTTTCTTT. This codes for CASSLVIQGPNTEAFF. The J gene is TRBJ1-1, the V gene TRBV7-6, with D perhaps TRBD1 (6 bases). Per germline, CDR1 SGHVS and CDR2 FNYEAQ. The CDR3 loop spans 16 amino acids. Trimming pared 1 base from V and 1 base from J, leaving 13 bases between.

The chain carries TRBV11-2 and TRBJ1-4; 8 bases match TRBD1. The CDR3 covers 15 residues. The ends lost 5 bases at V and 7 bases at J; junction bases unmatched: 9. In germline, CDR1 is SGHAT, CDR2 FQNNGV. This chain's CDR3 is CASSALTGAGEKLFF. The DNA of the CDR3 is TGTGCCAGCAGCGCGCTGACAGGGGCTGGTGAAAAACTGTTTTTT. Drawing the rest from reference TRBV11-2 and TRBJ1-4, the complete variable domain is EAGVAQSPRYKIIEKRQSVAFWCNPISGHATLYWYQQILGQGPKLLIQFQNNGVVDDSQLPKDRFSAERLKGVDSTLKIQPAKLEDSAVYLCASSALTGAGEKLFFGSGTQLSVL.

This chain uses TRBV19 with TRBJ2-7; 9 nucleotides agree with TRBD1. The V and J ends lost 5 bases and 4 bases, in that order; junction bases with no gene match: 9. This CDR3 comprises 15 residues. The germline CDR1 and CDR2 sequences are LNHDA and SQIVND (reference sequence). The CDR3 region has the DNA TGTGCCAGTAGTTCCCCGGGACAGGGATTTTACGAGCAGTACTTC. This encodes CASSSPGQGFYEQYF. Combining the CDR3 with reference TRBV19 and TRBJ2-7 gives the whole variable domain DGGITQSPKYLFRKEGQNVTLSCEQNLNHDAMYWYRQDPGQGLRLIYYSQIVNDFQKGDIAEGYSVSREKKESFPLTVTSAQKNPTAFYLCASSSPGQGFYEQYFGPGTRLTVT.

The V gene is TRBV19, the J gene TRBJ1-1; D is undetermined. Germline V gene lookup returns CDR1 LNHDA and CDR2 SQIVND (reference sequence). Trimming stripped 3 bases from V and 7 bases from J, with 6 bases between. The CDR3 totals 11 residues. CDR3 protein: CASSIYGEAFF. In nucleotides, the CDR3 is TGTGCCAGTAGTATTTACGGTGAAGCTTTCTTT.

The chain's CDR3 is CASSDIRDSTYEQYF. CDR3 in DNA: TGTGCCAGCAGTGATATCCGGGACAGCACCTACGAGCAGTACTTC. The chain links TRBV25-1 to TRBJ2-7; 7 nucleotides align to TRBD1. CDR1 is MGHDK and CDR2 is SYGVNS in the germline V gene. V shed 3 bases and J 2 bases; nucleotides not matched to a gene: 7. This CDR3 comprises 15 residues.

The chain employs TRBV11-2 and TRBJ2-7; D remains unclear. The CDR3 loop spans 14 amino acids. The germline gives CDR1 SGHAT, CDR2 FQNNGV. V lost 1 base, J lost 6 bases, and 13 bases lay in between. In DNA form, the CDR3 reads TGTGCCAGCAGCTTAGCGTTTAGGGTGTCCGAGCAGTACTTC. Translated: CASSLAFRVSEQYF.

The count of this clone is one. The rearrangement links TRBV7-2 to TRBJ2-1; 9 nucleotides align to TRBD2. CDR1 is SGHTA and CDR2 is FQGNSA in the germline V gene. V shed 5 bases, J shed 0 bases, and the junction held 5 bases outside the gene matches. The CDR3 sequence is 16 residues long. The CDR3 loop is CASSLSGGSSYNEQFF. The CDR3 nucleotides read TGTGCCAGCAGCCTCAGCGGGGGGAGCTCCTACAATGAGCAGTTCTTC.

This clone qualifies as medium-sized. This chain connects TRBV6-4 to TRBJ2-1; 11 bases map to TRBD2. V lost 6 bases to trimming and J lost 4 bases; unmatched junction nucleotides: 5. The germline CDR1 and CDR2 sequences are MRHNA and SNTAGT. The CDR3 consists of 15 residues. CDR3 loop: CASRVLAGAYNEQFF. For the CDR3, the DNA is TGTGCCAGCAGAGTACTAGCGGGAGCGTACAATGAGCAGTTCTTC.

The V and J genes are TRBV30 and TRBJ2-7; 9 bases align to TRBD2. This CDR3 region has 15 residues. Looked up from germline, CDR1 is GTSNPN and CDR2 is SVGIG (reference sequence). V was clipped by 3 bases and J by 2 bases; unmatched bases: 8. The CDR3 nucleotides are TGTGCCTGGAGCCCCTTTGCGGGAGGGACCTACGAGCAGTACTTC. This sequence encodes CAWSPFAGGTYEQYF. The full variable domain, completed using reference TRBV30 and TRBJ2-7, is SQTIHQWPATLVQPVGSPLSLECTVEGTSNPNLYWYRQAAGRGLQLLFYSVGIGQISSEVPQNLSASRPQDRQFILSSKKLLLSDSGFYLCAWSPFAGGTYEQYFGPGTRLTVT.

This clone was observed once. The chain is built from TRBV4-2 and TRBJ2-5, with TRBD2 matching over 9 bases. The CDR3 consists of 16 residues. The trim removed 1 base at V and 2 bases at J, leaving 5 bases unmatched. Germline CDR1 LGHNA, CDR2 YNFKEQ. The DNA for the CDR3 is TGTGCCAGCAGCCAAGTATTAGCGGGGGTACAAGAGACCCAGTACTTC. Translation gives CASSQVLAGVQETQYF.

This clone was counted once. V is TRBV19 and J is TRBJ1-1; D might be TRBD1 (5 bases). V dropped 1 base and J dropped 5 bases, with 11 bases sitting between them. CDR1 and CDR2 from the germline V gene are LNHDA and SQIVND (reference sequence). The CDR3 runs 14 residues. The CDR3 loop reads CASSIGGVRTEAFF. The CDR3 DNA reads TGTGCCAGTAGTATAGGGGGGGTGCGTACTGAAGCTTTCTTT.

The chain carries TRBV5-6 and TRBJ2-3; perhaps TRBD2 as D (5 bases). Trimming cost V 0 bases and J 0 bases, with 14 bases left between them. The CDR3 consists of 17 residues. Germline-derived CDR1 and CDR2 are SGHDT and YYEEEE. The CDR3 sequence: CASSLGGDFTSTDTQYF. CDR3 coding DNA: TGTGCCAGCAGCTTGGGGGGAGACTTTACTAGCACAGATACGCAGTATTTT.

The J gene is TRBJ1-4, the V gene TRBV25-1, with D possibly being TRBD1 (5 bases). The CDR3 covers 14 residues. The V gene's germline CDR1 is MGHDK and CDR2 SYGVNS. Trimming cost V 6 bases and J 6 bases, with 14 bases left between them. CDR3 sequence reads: CASRPGRVHEKLFF. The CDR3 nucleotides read TGTGCCAGCAGACCGGGCAGGGTACATGAAAAACTGTTTTTT.

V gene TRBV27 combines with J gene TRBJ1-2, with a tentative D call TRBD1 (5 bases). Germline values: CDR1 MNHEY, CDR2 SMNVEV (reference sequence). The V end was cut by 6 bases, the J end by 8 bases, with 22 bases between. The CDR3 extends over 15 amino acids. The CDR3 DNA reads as TGTGCCAGCAGGCTTGGGGGGGGGATCACGGGAGGCTACACCTTC. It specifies CASRLGGGITGGYTF.

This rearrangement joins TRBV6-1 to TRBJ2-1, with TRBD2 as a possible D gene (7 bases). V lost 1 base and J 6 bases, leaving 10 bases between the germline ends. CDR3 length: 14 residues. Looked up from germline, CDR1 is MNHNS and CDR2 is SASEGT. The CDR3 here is CASSEGGGANEQFF. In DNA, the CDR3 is TGTGCCAGCAGTGAAGGTGGGGGGGCCAATGAGCAGTTCTTC.

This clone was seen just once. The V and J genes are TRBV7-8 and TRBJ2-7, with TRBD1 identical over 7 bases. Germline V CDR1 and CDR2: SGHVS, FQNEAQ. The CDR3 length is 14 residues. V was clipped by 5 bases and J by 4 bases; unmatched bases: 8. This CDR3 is CASSHRGMGYEQYF. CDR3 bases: TGTGCCAGCAGCCACAGGGGCATGGGGTACGAGCAGTACTTC.

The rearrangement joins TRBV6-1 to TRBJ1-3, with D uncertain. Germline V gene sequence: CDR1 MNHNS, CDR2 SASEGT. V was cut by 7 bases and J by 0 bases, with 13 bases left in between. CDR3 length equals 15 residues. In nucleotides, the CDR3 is TGTGCCAGCACCCGGGGTCTCTACTCTGGAAACACCATATATTTT. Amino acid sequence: CASTRGLYSGNTIYF.